This is a list of T cell receptor beta chains from one sample in a study of cytomegalovirus exposure and HLA in healthy donors. The assay was immunoSEQ multiplex PCR, and TCRdb's table has in-frame clones only and misses some. The sample carries some 190,000 clones, roughly 82% recorded once. Sequencing used PBMCs. These receptor sequences come from a woman in her late teens or twenties in good health and CMV-seronegative. Each CDR3 is given without its conserved first and last residue. Each record gives: J gene, V gene, clone size, CDR3 protein. Size tells how often a clone was seen (once, few, many) or the class of an expanded clone, and some rows leave it out.

TRBJ2-6 | TRBV4-1 | once | ASSQVYRGPRGANVLT
TRBJ1-1 | TRBV10-3 | NA | AISVDRGNTEAF
TRBJ2-3 | TRBV5-1 | NA | ASSLEMGARITDTQY
TRBJ2-7 | TRBV5-6 | once | ASSPVYNRDEQY
TRBJ2-7 | TRBV5-1 | NA | ASSVPGQGLSYEQY
TRBJ1-5 | TRBV11-2 | NA | ASSSNRGRSNQPQH
TRBJ2-1 | TRBV7-3 | NA | ASSLTTGQGEDNEQF
TRBJ2-7 | TRBV30 | NA | AWSVRGLVDLYEQY
TRBJ2-2 | TRBV11-3 | NA | ASSSGQGPNTGELF
TRBJ1-2 | TRBV6-5 | NA | ASSRRGDYGYT
TRBJ1-2 | TRBV5-8 | NA | ASSLWTGGRGNGYT
TRBJ1-5 | TRBV27 | NA | ASSFRTGGQPQH
TRBJ2-2 | TRBV7-2 | NA | ASSLILTGELF
TRBJ1-5 | TRBV7-5 | NA | VRSPNRRNQPQH
TRBJ2-1 | TRBV6-6 | NA | ASSQTVAGEQF
TRBJ2-1 | TRBV19 | once | ASSMGFYNEQF
TRBJ2-7 | TRBV5-1 | NA | ASSPRGYEQY
TRBJ2-7 | TRBV5-1 | few | ASSFGTTTYEQY
TRBJ2-7 | TRBV5-1 | NA | ASSRDFSYEQY
TRBJ2-3 | TRBV7-2 | NA | ASSALAGRSTDTQY
TRBJ2-4 | TRBV9 | NA | ASSPEGVTRGDKNIQY
TRBJ2-7 | TRBV5-1 | NA | ASKGTFSYEQY
TRBJ2-5 | TRBV7-9 | NA | ASSLGSGSGETQY
TRBJ1-3 | TRBV6-5 | NA | ASSTLRGSGNTIY
TRBJ1-2 | TRBV5-5 | NA | ASSLEMDRTNYGYT
TRBJ2-1 | TRBV6-1 | NA | ASSERAGGPLDSYNEQF
TRBJ1-1 | TRBV6-4 | NA | ASSESEMNTEAF
TRBJ1-2 | TRBV11-2 | once | ASSLNSGALYGYT
TRBJ1-5 | TRBV19 | NA | ASSIETGVSNQPQH